The T cell receptor beta chain described here comes from a study of blood T cell repertoires in COVID-19. For the study at large: The study drew acute and convalescent COVID-19 samples from the United States, Italy and Spain. PBMCs, B-cell-depleted T cells, or T cells were the source of the cDNA or gDNA that made up the material.

Original analysis: Amplification from reference gene primers served as the basis for estimated nucleated cell counts. Only in-frame clones appear in the TCRdb table, and some are missing; sequencing was by immunoSEQ multiplex PCR. The DNA gave D and trimming, while V, J and clone size come from that table. This sample has about 200,000 clones; roughly 86% occur once, and the top ten carry roughly 10%. Enrolment of Seattle patients took place during active infection, and they were followed longitudinally. This CDR3 contains 14 residues. V lost 0 bases, J lost 7 bases, and 2 bases stayed unmatched. Germline assignment: CDR1 SGHTA and CDR2 FQGTGA.

The origin of this receptor is a woman in her fifties or sixties with COVID-19, enrolled during active disease. This chain links TRBV7-3 with TRBJ2-2, with 7 bases matching TRBD2. Sequencing used peripheral blood. In DNA, the CDR3 is TGTGCCAGCAGCTTAACCGCGGGGGTCGGGGAGCTGTTTTTT. It yields the protein CASSLTAGVGELFF.